Listed below are T cell receptor beta chains from one sample, sequenced in a study of blood T cell repertoires in COVID-19. The repertoire was sequenced with immunoSEQ multiplex PCR; TCRdb's copy has only in-frame clones and lacks some. Here the sample spans about 200,000 clones, around 84% being singletons. The material sequenced was peripheral blood. The origin of the receptors is an elderly man with acute or convalescent COVID-19. The CDR3 runs from the conserved cysteine through the conserved F or W. A D gene is named only where the DNA matches it firmly. Some rows mark clone size as missing; the rest say once, few, many or name a class of expanded clone.

J gene: TRBJ2-2; clone size: few; V gene: TRBV19; D gene: -; CDR3 DNA: TGTGCCAGTACCACCCAGGGGGGTTCTACCGGGGAGCTGTTTTTT; CDR3 protein: CASTTQGGSTGELFF
J gene: TRBJ2-1; clone size: -; V gene: TRBV6-5; D gene: TRBD1; CDR3 DNA: TGTGCCAGTAAGTTAGAGGGGGCCACCTACAATGAGCAGTTCTTC; CDR3 protein: CASKLEGATYNEQFF
J gene: TRBJ1-2; clone size: -; V gene: TRBV7-8; D gene: -; CDR3 DNA: TGTGCCAGCAGCCCTAGGGGGTGGGAAACTGGTGGCTACACCTTC; CDR3 protein: CASSPRGWETGGYTF
J gene: TRBJ2-7; clone size: many; V gene: TRBV15; D gene: -; CDR3 DNA: TGTGCCACCAGCAGAGACGCCGAACCCGGGACACGCTCCTACGAGCAGTACTTC; CDR3 protein: CATSRDAEPGTRSYEQYF
J gene: TRBJ2-3; clone size: -; V gene: TRBV24-1; D gene: TRBD1; CDR3 DNA: TGTGCCACCAAGTCGGCAGGGGGCGCAGATACGCAGTATTTT; CDR3 protein: CATKSAGGADTQYF
J gene: TRBJ1-5; clone size: -; V gene: TRBV14; D gene: -; CDR3 DNA: TGTGCCAGCAGCCAAGATCCGGACATGCCCCAGCATTTT; CDR3 protein: CASSQDPDMPQHF
J gene: TRBJ1-5; clone size: -; V gene: TRBV19; D gene: -; CDR3 DNA: TGTGCCAGTAGTACCGGACAGTTGAGCAATCAGCCCCAGCATTTT; CDR3 protein: CASSTGQLSNQPQHF
J gene: TRBJ1-5; clone size: -; V gene: TRBV6-2/TRBV6-3; D gene: TRBD1; CDR3 DNA: TGTGCCAGCAGCTCTACGGGACAGGGGATTTGGAGCAATCAGCCCCAGCATTTT; CDR3 protein: CASSSTGQGIWSNQPQHF
J gene: TRBJ2-1; clone size: -; V gene: TRBV20-1; D gene: -; CDR3 DNA: TGCAGTGCTAGTCTAGATGAGCAGTTCTTC; CDR3 protein: CSASLDEQFF
J gene: TRBJ2-7; clone size: -; V gene: TRBV29-1; D gene: TRBD2; CDR3 DNA: TGCAGCGTTTCCGGGACTAGCGAGGGATACGAGCAGTACTTC; CDR3 protein: CSVSGTSEGYEQYF
J gene: TRBJ2-1; clone size: -; V gene: TRBV4-1; D gene: TRBD2; CDR3 DNA: TGCGCCAGCAGCCAAGTTTCAGGTGCGGGAGGGCCGTACAATGAGCAGTTCTTC; CDR3 protein: CASSQVSGAGGPYNEQFF
J gene: TRBJ2-7; clone size: -; V gene: TRBV12-5; D gene: TRBD1; CDR3 DNA: TGTGCTAGTGGTTTGACACAGGGGGAACAGTACTTC; CDR3 protein: CASGLTQGEQYF
J gene: TRBJ2-2; clone size: -; V gene: TRBV7-6; D gene: TRBD1; CDR3 DNA: TGTGCCAGCACCCGAGGGACAGGGGGCACCGGGGAGCTGTTTTTT; CDR3 protein: CASTRGTGGTGELFF
J gene: TRBJ2-2; clone size: -; V gene: TRBV5-8; D gene: TRBD2; CDR3 DNA: TGTGCCAGCAGCCTGGGACTAGCGGTCGCGAACACCGGGGAGCTGTTTTTT; CDR3 protein: CASSLGLAVANTGELFF
J gene: TRBJ2-2; clone size: -; V gene: TRBV11-3; D gene: -; CDR3 DNA: TGTGCCAGCAGCTTAGTAGCCGGGGAGCTGTTTTTT; CDR3 protein: CASSLVAGELFF
J gene: TRBJ1-5; clone size: -; V gene: TRBV30; D gene: -; CDR3 DNA: TGTGCCTGGACAGGGGCAGGCAATCAGCCCCAGCATTTT; CDR3 protein: CAWTGAGNQPQHF
J gene: TRBJ1-2; clone size: -; V gene: TRBV9; D gene: TRBD1; CDR3 DNA: TGTGCCAGCGCGAAAGAGGGGACAGGGTCTAACTATGGCTACACCTTC; CDR3 protein: CASAKEGTGSNYGYTF
J gene: TRBJ1-5; clone size: -; V gene: TRBV28; D gene: TRBD1; CDR3 DNA: TGTGCCAGCAGTTTTGGGGACAGGGGGCTTGTTCCCCAGCATTTT; CDR3 protein: CASSFGDRGLVPQHF
J gene: TRBJ1-2; clone size: -; V gene: TRBV27; D gene: TRBD1; CDR3 DNA: TGTGCCAGCAGTCCGAATCTGAGACCGGACAGGGAGGGCTACACCTTC; CDR3 protein: CASSPNLRPDREGYTF
J gene: TRBJ2-3; clone size: -; V gene: TRBV7-2; D gene: TRBD2; CDR3 DNA: TGTGCCAGCAGCCAGGGACTAGCGGGAGTGGCAGATACGCAGTATTTT; CDR3 protein: CASSQGLAGVADTQYF
J gene: TRBJ1-3; clone size: -; V gene: TRBV20-1; D gene: -; CDR3 DNA: TGCAGTGCTAGTCGCGGGGACGTAAACACCATATATTTT; CDR3 protein: CSASRGDVNTIYF
J gene: TRBJ2-7; clone size: -; V gene: TRBV27; D gene: TRBD1; CDR3 DNA: TGTGCCAGCAGTCCTTTCGCTGGGACAGGGGGCGAGCAGTACTTC; CDR3 protein: CASSPFAGTGGEQYF
J gene: TRBJ1-2; clone size: -; V gene: TRBV2; D gene: -; CDR3 DNA: TGTGCCAGCAGTGGGTGGCAGGGGCTCGGTGGCTACACCTTC; CDR3 protein: CASSGWQGLGGYTF
J gene: TRBJ2-5; clone size: -; V gene: TRBV30; D gene: TRBD1; CDR3 DNA: TGTGCCTGGAGTTGGGATACCGGGACAGTGGATTCAGCGACCCAGTACTTC; CDR3 protein: CAWSWDTGTVDSATQYF
J gene: TRBJ1-3; clone size: -; V gene: TRBV29-1; D gene: TRBD1; CDR3 DNA: TGCAGCACACCGGGACAGGGAAACACCATATATTTT; CDR3 protein: CSTPGQGNTIYF
J gene: TRBJ2-3; clone size: -; V gene: TRBV4-2; D gene: -; CDR3 DNA: TGTGCCAGCAGCCAAGAGGAACAGAACACAGATACGCAGTATTTT; CDR3 protein: CASSQEEQNTDTQYF
J gene: TRBJ2-5; clone size: once; V gene: TRBV7-2; D gene: -; CDR3 DNA: TGTGCCAGCAGCTTAGCAGCGGAGACCCAGTACTTC; CDR3 protein: CASSLAAETQYF
J gene: TRBJ2-2; clone size: few; V gene: TRBV12-5; D gene: -; CDR3 DNA: TGTGCTAGTGGTTTAGAGGTCACCGGGGAGCTGTTTTTT; CDR3 protein: CASGLEVTGELFF
J gene: TRBJ2-2; clone size: -; V gene: TRBV11-2; D gene: TRBD1; CDR3 DNA: TGTGCCAGCAGCCACAGGACAGGAGACACCGGGGAGCTGTTTTTT; CDR3 protein: CASSHRTGDTGELFF
J gene: TRBJ2-1; clone size: -; V gene: TRBV6-5; D gene: TRBD2; CDR3 DNA: TGTGCCAGCCTGGAACTAGCGACCAATGAGCAGTTCTTC; CDR3 protein: CASLELATNEQFF